Listed below are T cell receptor beta chains from one sample, sequenced in a study of T cell repertoires in cytomegalovirus infection. TCRdb re-analysed the reads in MiXCR, keeping a single row per CDR3 protein. Of hundreds of thousands of distinct CDR3 sequences detected, 15% to 20% appear once; the ten largest clones hold 12%. The sample was PBMCs. The source is a human donor in good health (CMV status not recorded). Some clones in this sample may be carry-over from other donors' samples. Both conserved end residues are part of each CDR3. Fields, in order: D gene, clone size, J gene, V gene, CDR3 DNA, CDR3 protein. A D gene is named only where the DNA matches it firmly. Rows give clone size only sometimes, using once, few, many, or a class for an expanded clone.

d_gene: -
abundance: -
j_gene: TRBJ2-4
v_gene: TRBV20-1
CDR3nt: TGCAGTGCTGGCTTGGGGAACATTCAGTACTTC
CDR3aa: CSAGLGNIQYF

d_gene: -
abundance: -
j_gene: TRBJ1-1
v_gene: TRBV5-1
CDR3nt: TGCGCCAGCAGCAGAATGATGAACACTGAAGCTTTCTTT
CDR3aa: CASSRMMNTEAFF

d_gene: TRBD1
abundance: -
j_gene: TRBJ2-5
v_gene: TRBV7-8
CDR3nt: TGTGCCAGCCTAGTATGGGGACAGAACCAAGAGACCCAGTACTTC
CDR3aa: CASLVWGQNQETQYF

d_gene: TRBD1
abundance: -
j_gene: TRBJ1-1
v_gene: TRBV20-1
CDR3nt: TGCAGGGTTACGGACAGGGGGCTAGGTGAAGCTTTCTTT
CDR3aa: CRVTDRGLGEAFF

d_gene: -
abundance: many
j_gene: TRBJ1-6
v_gene: TRBV12-3/TRBV12-4
CDR3nt: TGTGCCAGCAGTAACAGGGCTTCACCCCTCCACTTT
CDR3aa: CASSNRASPLHF

d_gene: -
abundance: many
j_gene: TRBJ1-2
v_gene: TRBV6-1
CDR3nt: TGTGCCAGCAGACCGGAACAGCCCAACTATGGCTACACCTTC
CDR3aa: CASRPEQPNYGYTF

d_gene: -
abundance: -
j_gene: TRBJ1-2
v_gene: TRBV7-2
CDR3nt: TGTGCCAGCAGCGAAGCTGGGGCCCCCTATGGCTACACCTTC
CDR3aa: CASSEAGAPYGYTF

d_gene: TRBD1
abundance: few
j_gene: TRBJ2-1
v_gene: TRBV28
CDR3nt: TGTGCCAGCACCTTCCCCGGGACAGGTGTAAATGAGCAGTTCTTC
CDR3aa: CASTFPGTGVNEQFF

d_gene: TRBD1
abundance: -
j_gene: TRBJ1-6
v_gene: TRBV6-5
CDR3nt: TGTGCCAGCAGTTACACGGGACAGGGCGTCTCACCCCTCCACTTT
CDR3aa: CASSYTGQGVSPLHF

d_gene: TRBD2
abundance: many
j_gene: TRBJ2-3
v_gene: TRBV27
CDR3nt: TGTGCCCAAAGACTAGCGGGGGGGTTCCCCCCGGATACGCAGTATTTT
CDR3aa: CAQRLAGGFPPDTQYF

d_gene: -
abundance: -
j_gene: TRBJ2-7
v_gene: TRBV20-1
CDR3nt: TGCAGTGCTAGATCGAATTACGAGCAGTACTTC
CDR3aa: CSARSNYEQYF

d_gene: TRBD2
abundance: few
j_gene: TRBJ2-5
v_gene: TRBV7-8
CDR3nt: TGTGCCAGCAGCTTAGCCGGGGGGGCCTTTGAGACCCAGTACTTC
CDR3aa: CASSLAGGAFETQYF

d_gene: -
abundance: -
j_gene: TRBJ1-4
v_gene: TRBV20-1
CDR3nt: TGCAGTGCTAGAGGTTCAGGGGTTAATGAAAAACTGTTTTTT
CDR3aa: CSARGSGVNEKLFF

d_gene: -
abundance: -
j_gene: TRBJ2-7
v_gene: TRBV20-1
CDR3nt: TGCAGTGCTAGGGCCCCCTACAGGCTCTCCTACGAGCAGTACTTC
CDR3aa: CSARAPYRLSYEQYF